These T cell receptor beta chains were read from a single sample in a study of PD-L1 blockade in urothelial cancer. Produced via immunoSEQ multiplex PCR; TCRdb's table is partial and in-frame only. The data show 40,000 to 45,000 clones, about 88% seen once. Sample: PBMCs, taken around atezolizumab (anti-PD-L1) treatment. These receptor sequences come from a woman aged 60-75 years with urothelial cancer. The CDR3 runs from the conserved cysteine through the conserved F or W. The D gene is left open where the match is weak. A row's size may be missing; if present it is once, few, many or a size class.

clone_size	v_call	j_call	d_call	cdr3_aa	cdr3_nt
-	TRBV6-1	TRBJ2-3	-	CASRLSTDTQYF	TGTGCCAGCAGACTTAGCACAGATACGCAGTATTTT
-	TRBV18	TRBJ1-1	-	CASSGLREGTEAFF	TGTGCCAGCTCAGGGTTAAGGGAGGGCACTGAAGCTTTCTTT
once	TRBV5-4	TRBJ2-7	-	CASSPGQLLEQYF	TGTGCCAGCAGTCCCGGACAGCTACTCGAGCAGTACTTC
-	TRBV18	TRBJ1-1	TRBD1	CASPRDRSFVDTEAFF	TGTGCCAGCCCAAGGGACAGGAGCTTCGTAGACACTGAAGCTTTCTTT
-	TRBV11-2	TRBJ2-6	-	CASSLPGANVLTF	TGTGCCAGCAGCTTACCGGGGGCCAACGTCCTGACTTTC
-	TRBV25-1	TRBJ2-5	-	CASRRWTGETQYF	TGTGCCAGCAGACGCTGGACTGGGGAGACCCAGTACTTC
-	TRBV5-1	TRBJ2-7	TRBD2	CASSSGGRRYEQYF	TGCGCCAGCAGCTCGGGAGGACGGAGGTACGAGCAGTACTTC
-	TRBV9	TRBJ2-2	TRBD2	CAGSSGRASGELFF	TGTGCCGGATCTAGCGGGAGGGCTTCCGGGGAGCTGTTTTTT
-	TRBV6-1	TRBJ1-5	TRBD1	CASSGTGYANQPQHF	TGTGCCAGCAGCGGGACAGGGTATGCCAATCAGCCCCAGCATTTT
-	TRBV27	TRBJ1-4	-	CASSPLGNEKLFF	TGTGCCAGCAGCCCGCTTGGCAATGAAAAACTGTTTTTT
-	TRBV7-9	TRBJ1-4	TRBD1	CASSLGDRKKLFF	TGTGCCAGCAGCTTGGGGGACAGGAAAAAACTGTTTTTT
-	TRBV9	TRBJ1-4	-	CASSEQGTNEKLFF	TGTGCCAGCAGCGAACAGGGCACTAATGAAAAACTGTTTTTT
once	TRBV19	TRBJ1-4	-	CASNGGWNEKLFF	TGTGCCAGTAATGGCGGTTGGAATGAAAAACTGTTTTTT
-	TRBV7-2	TRBJ2-7	-	CASSLAWRPSSYEQYF	TGTGCCAGCAGCTTAGCTTGGCGGCCTTCCTCCTACGAGCAGTACTTC
-	TRBV14	TRBJ1-1	-	CASSLSRGTEAFF	TGTGCCAGCAGCCTTTCCAGAGGCACTGAAGCTTTCTTT
-	TRBV7-2	TRBJ2-7	-	CASSLVAGQTYEQYF	TGTGCCAGCAGCTTAGTAGCGGGACAGACCTACGAGCAGTACTTC
-	TRBV7-9	TRBJ2-4	TRBD1	CASSLGQGGLAKNIQYF	TGTGCCAGCAGCTTAGGGCAAGGGGGCCTAGCCAAAAACATTCAGTACTTC
-	TRBV14	TRBJ1-2	TRBD1	CASSQGQGYGYTF	TGTGCCAGCAGCCAGGGACAGGGCTATGGCTACACCTTC
-	TRBV6-4	TRBJ1-2	TRBD1	CASSDSPQYYRGPNYGYTF	TGTGCCAGCAGTGACTCACCCCAATATTACAGGGGCCCCAACTATGGCTACACCTTC
once	TRBV1	TRBJ1-4	-	CTSSQWLRREKLFF	TGCACCAGCAGCCAATGGCTCAGGAGGGAAAAACTGTTTTTT
-	TRBV18	TRBJ2-3	-	CASSPFPLTDTQYF	TGTGCCAGCTCACCTTTTCCCCTCACAGATACGCAGTATTTT
large	TRBV5-1	TRBJ1-2	-	CASSLGRGANYGYTF	TGCGCCAGCAGCCTTGGGAGGGGAGCCAACTATGGCTACACCTTC
-	TRBV25-1	TRBJ1-4	TRBD1	CASTPGQGAFGEKLFF	TGTGCCAGCACCCCGGGACAGGGGGCTTTTGGCGAAAAACTGTTTTTT
-	TRBV27	TRBJ2-7	TRBD2	CASSFGAGVREQYF	TGTGCCAGCAGTTTTGGAGCGGGAGTCCGCGAGCAGTACTTC
-	TRBV7-3	TRBJ2-3	TRBD2	CASSSGGNTDTQYF	TGTGCCAGCAGCTCCGGGGGGAACACAGATACGCAGTATTTT
-	TRBV6-6	TRBJ1-4	TRBD1	CASSGRQGGLGKLFF	TGTGCCAGCAGTGGGAGACAGGGGGGCCTGGGAAAACTGTTTTTT
few	TRBV4-3	TRBJ2-2	TRBD2	CASSQNLAGGGKTGELFF	TGCGCCAGCAGCCAAAATCTAGCGGGGGGCGGCAAGACCGGGGAGCTGTTTTTT
-	TRBV11-3	TRBJ2-3	TRBD2	CASSPGLAGGLLRTPDTQYF	TGTGCCAGCAGCCCGGGACTAGCGGGAGGCCTCTTGCGGACCCCAGATACGCAGTATTTT
-	TRBV7-9	TRBJ2-7	-	CASSLDGSRYEQYF	TGTGCCAGCAGCTTAGACGGGAGCCGCTACGAGCAGTACTTC
-	TRBV14	TRBJ1-2	-	CASSQDWGGGYTF	TGTGCCAGCAGCCAAGATTGGGGCGGTGGCTACACCTTC
-	TRBV5-4	TRBJ2-7	TRBD1	CASSRQAGGSYEQYF	TGTGCCAGCAGCCGACAGGCAGGGGGTTCCTACGAGCAGTACTTC
-	TRBV18	TRBJ1-5	-	CASSPRTEVNQPQHF	TGTGCCAGCTCACCACGGACAGAGGTCAATCAGCCCCAGCATTTT
-	TRBV7-2	TRBJ2-7	TRBD2	CASSRSGGSSYEQYF	TGTGCCAGCAGCCGGAGCGGGGGCAGCTCCTACGAGCAGTACTTC
-	TRBV27	TRBJ2-2	TRBD2	CATQLAGARTGELFF	TGTGCCACCCAACTAGCGGGGGCCCGAACCGGGGAGCTGTTTTTT
few	TRBV18	TRBJ1-2	-	CASSPRGRVRIYGYTF	TGTGCCAGCTCACCACGGGGCAGGGTCAGGATCTATGGCTACACCTTC
once	TRBV5-1	TRBJ1-3	-	CASSLNSPSGNTIYF	TGCGCCAGCAGCTTGAACAGCCCCTCTGGAAACACCATATATTTT
-	TRBV7-9	TRBJ2-1	TRBD2	CASSLTKGLAGYSYNEQFF	TGTGCCAGCAGCTTAACCAAAGGACTAGCGGGGTACTCCTACAATGAGCAGTTCTTC
-	TRBV12-5	TRBJ2-1	TRBD2	CASGLSGTSSYNEQFF	TGTGCTAGTGGTTTGTCGGGGACTAGCTCCTACAATGAGCAGTTCTTC
-	TRBV27	TRBJ1-1	TRBD1	CASSPDRGPTEAFF	TGTGCCAGCAGTCCCGACAGGGGGCCCACTGAAGCTTTCTTT
-	TRBV5-1	TRBJ1-2	TRBD1	CASSPTGQGGEGYTF	TGCGCCAGCAGCCCGACGGGACAGGGTGGGGAAGGCTACACCTTC
few	TRBV2	TRBJ1-2	-	CASSEQGPGYTF	TGTGCCAGCAGTGAACAGGGGCCTGGCTACACCTTC
-	TRBV28	TRBJ1-2	TRBD1	CASSSLAGGIGYTF	TGTGCCAGCAGTTCCCTGGCAGGGGGCATTGGCTACACCTTC
-	TRBV5-1	TRBJ2-7	-	CASSLGQGISYEQYF	TGCGCCAGCAGCTTGGGCCAGGGAATCTCCTACGAGCAGTACTTC
-	TRBV29-1	TRBJ1-6	TRBD1	CSVGESRDSYNSPLHF	TGCAGCGTTGGCGAGAGTAGGGACAGCTATAATTCACCCCTCCACTTT
-	TRBV6-5	TRBJ2-4	TRBD1	CASSYPGTDIQYF	TGTGCCAGCAGTTACCCCGGGACAGACATTCAGTACTTC
-	TRBV11-3	TRBJ2-1	-	CASSLEVGSEQFF	TGTGCCAGCAGCTTAGAAGTAGGGAGTGAGCAGTTCTTC
-	TRBV29-1	TRBJ2-7	-	CSAYRPPYEQYF	TGCAGCGCTTACAGGCCGCCCTACGAGCAGTACTTC
-	TRBV4-2	TRBJ2-1	TRBD1	CASSRAGTARSNEQFF	TGTGCCAGCAGCCGAGCCGGGACAGCCAGGTCCAATGAGCAGTTCTTC
-	TRBV4-2	TRBJ2-2	TRBD2	CASSRHLAGSPGELFF	TGTGCCAGCAGCCGACATCTAGCGGGGTCTCCCGGGGAGCTGTTTTTT